The rows below give T cell receptor beta chains drawn from one sample of a study of chemoradiotherapy in HPV16-positive cancers. Sequenced by immunoSEQ multiplex PCR; TCRdb stores in-frame clones only, minus some. Here the sample spans around 12,000 clones, approximately 85% being singletons. Sampling was conducted from a patient who underwent chemoradiotherapy. The receptors come from a human donor with HPV-associated anogenital cancer. The CDR3 runs from the conserved cysteine through the conserved F or W. Fields, in order: D gene, clone size, J gene, V gene, CDR3 protein, CDR3 DNA. D genes are given only for firm matches. Clone size is given for some rows only: seen once, a few or many times, or a class if the clone is expanded.

TRBD1 - TRBJ1-2 TRBV4-1 CASSQVQGDYGYTF TGCGCCAGCAGCCAAGTACAGGGGGACTATGGCTACACCTTC
- - TRBJ1-1 TRBV19 CASSTTVNTEAFF TGTGCCAGTAGTACGACGGTGAACACTGAAGCTTTCTTT
- - TRBJ1-2 TRBV4-1 CASSHGSGGKTVYGYTF TGCGCCAGCAGCCACGGATCGGGGGGTAAGACAGTCTATGGCTACACCTTC
- - TRBJ2-1 TRBV10-1 CASSESLPPNEQFF TGCGCCAGCAGTGAGTCGTTGCCTCCCAATGAGCAGTTCTTC
- - TRBJ1-5 TRBV15 CATSRVGSPNQPQHF TGTGCCACCAGCAGAGTCGGGAGCCCGAATCAGCCCCAGCATTTT
TRBD2 - TRBJ2-5 TRBV5-4 CASSLAGDQETQYF TGTGCCAGCAGCCTAGCGGGGGACCAAGAGACCCAGTACTTC
TRBD2 few TRBJ2-5 TRBV7-2 CASTNGGGGETQYF TGTGCCAGTACCAACGGCGGGGGAGGAGAGACCCAGTACTTC
- - TRBJ1-5 TRBV9 CASSRKGGKKADQPQHF TGTGCCAGCAGCCGCAAAGGGGGGAAAAAAGCAGATCAGCCCCAGCATTTT
- - TRBJ1-5 TRBV6-5 CASPLTRSNQPQHF TGTGCCAGCCCCCTGACACGTAGCAATCAGCCCCAGCATTTT
TRBD2 - TRBJ2-3 TRBV7-9 CASSLGSGGMVDTQYF TGTGCCAGCAGCTTGGGCAGCGGGGGTATGGTGGATACGCAGTATTTT
- - TRBJ1-6 TRBV7-9 CASSGGRGYYNSPLHF TGTGCCAGCAGCGGGGGGCGGGGATACTATAATTCACCCCTCCACTTT
TRBD1 - TRBJ1-4 TRBV5-1 CASSLFGDSDEKLFF TGCGCCAGCAGTCTCTTCGGGGACAGCGATGAAAAACTGTTTTTT
- - TRBJ2-7 TRBV4-3 CASSQTFRISTYEQYF TGCGCCAGCAGCCAAACGTTCCGAATTTCGACCTACGAGCAGTACTTC
TRBD1 - TRBJ1-5 TRBV4-1 CASSARTGGAKSNQPQHF TGCGCCAGCAGCGCTCGGACAGGGGGCGCGAAGAGCAATCAGCCCCAGCATTTT
- - TRBJ1-2 TRBV7-9 CASSYDRGAGGYTF TGTGCCAGCAGCTACGACCGGGGGGCAGGAGGCTACACCTTC
- - TRBJ1-1 TRBV18 CASSLRYTEAFF TGTGCCAGCTCACTAAGGTACACTGAAGCTTTCTTT
TRBD2 - TRBJ2-3 TRBV4-3 CASSQDQAGGPTDTQYF TGCGCCAGCAGCCAAGATCAGGCGGGGGGCCCGACAGATACGCAGTATTTT
TRBD2 once TRBJ2-2 TRBV7-8 CASSFSPLAGGTGELFF TGTGCCAGCAGCTTTTCTCCACTAGCGGGGGGCACCGGGGAGCTGTTTTTT
- - TRBJ1-5 TRBV6-4 CASSLRDGDQPQHF TGTGCCAGCAGCCTAAGGGACGGCGATCAGCCCCAGCATTTT
TRBD2 - TRBJ2-1 TRBV11-2 CASRRSSGVNEQFF TGTGCCAGCCGACGGTCTAGCGGGGTCAATGAGCAGTTCTTC
- - TRBJ2-3 TRBV11-2 CASSPHSEASTDTQYF TGTGCCAGCAGCCCACACTCGGAGGCCAGCACAGATACGCAGTATTTT
TRBD2 - TRBJ2-7 TRBV27 CASSLSLAGGKNYEQYF TGTGCCAGCAGTTTATCGCTAGCGGGGGGAAAAAACTACGAGCAGTACTTC
TRBD2 - TRBJ2-5 TRBV27 CASSSKALLAGGYQETQYF TGTGCCAGCAGTTCAAAAGCCCTACTAGCCGGGGGGTACCAAGAGACCCAGTACTTC
- - TRBJ2-1 TRBV11-2 CASSQRRDAVRQEQFF TGTGCCAGCAGCCAGCGCCGGGACGCGGTCCGGCAAGAGCAGTTCTTC
- - TRBJ1-4 TRBV4-2 CASSQEGVDEKLFF TGTGCCAGCAGCCAAGAGGGGGTAGATGAAAAACTGTTTTTT
- - TRBJ1-2 TRBV7-9 CASSFGREGYGYTF TGTGCCAGCAGCTTTGGACGGGAGGGCTATGGCTACACCTTC
- - TRBJ1-6 TRBV4-3 CASSQGDNSPLHF TGCGCCAGCAGCCAAGGCGATAATTCACCCCTCCACTTT
- - TRBJ1-1 TRBV18 CASSPPIGRTEAFF TGTGCCAGCTCACCACCGATCGGGAGAACTGAAGCTTTCTTT
- - TRBJ2-7 TRBV7-2 CASSLVAVGMVPLEQYF TGTGCCAGCAGCTTAGTTGCCGTCGGTATGGTGCCCCTCGAGCAGTACTTC
- few TRBJ1-2 TRBV5-8 CASSWGQGANTF -
- - TRBJ2-3 TRBV11-1 CASSLGNTDTQYF TGTGCCAGCAGCTTAGGCAACACAGATACGCAGTATTTT
- - TRBJ1-1 TRBV2 CASSDVGRNTEAFF TGTGCCAGCAGTGACGTGGGCAGGAACACTGAAGCTTTCTTT
- few TRBJ1-2 TRBV30 CAWSGSANYGYTF TGTGCCTGGAGTGGGTCGGCTAACTATGGCTACACCTTC
- - TRBJ2-1 TRBV29-1 CSVGGASGYNEQFF TGCAGCGTTGGTGGGGCCTCCGGATACAATGAGCAGTTCTTC
TRBD1 - TRBJ1-1 TRBV19 CASSPRQGNTEAFF TGTGCCAGTAGTCCCCGACAGGGGAACACTGAAGCTTTCTTT